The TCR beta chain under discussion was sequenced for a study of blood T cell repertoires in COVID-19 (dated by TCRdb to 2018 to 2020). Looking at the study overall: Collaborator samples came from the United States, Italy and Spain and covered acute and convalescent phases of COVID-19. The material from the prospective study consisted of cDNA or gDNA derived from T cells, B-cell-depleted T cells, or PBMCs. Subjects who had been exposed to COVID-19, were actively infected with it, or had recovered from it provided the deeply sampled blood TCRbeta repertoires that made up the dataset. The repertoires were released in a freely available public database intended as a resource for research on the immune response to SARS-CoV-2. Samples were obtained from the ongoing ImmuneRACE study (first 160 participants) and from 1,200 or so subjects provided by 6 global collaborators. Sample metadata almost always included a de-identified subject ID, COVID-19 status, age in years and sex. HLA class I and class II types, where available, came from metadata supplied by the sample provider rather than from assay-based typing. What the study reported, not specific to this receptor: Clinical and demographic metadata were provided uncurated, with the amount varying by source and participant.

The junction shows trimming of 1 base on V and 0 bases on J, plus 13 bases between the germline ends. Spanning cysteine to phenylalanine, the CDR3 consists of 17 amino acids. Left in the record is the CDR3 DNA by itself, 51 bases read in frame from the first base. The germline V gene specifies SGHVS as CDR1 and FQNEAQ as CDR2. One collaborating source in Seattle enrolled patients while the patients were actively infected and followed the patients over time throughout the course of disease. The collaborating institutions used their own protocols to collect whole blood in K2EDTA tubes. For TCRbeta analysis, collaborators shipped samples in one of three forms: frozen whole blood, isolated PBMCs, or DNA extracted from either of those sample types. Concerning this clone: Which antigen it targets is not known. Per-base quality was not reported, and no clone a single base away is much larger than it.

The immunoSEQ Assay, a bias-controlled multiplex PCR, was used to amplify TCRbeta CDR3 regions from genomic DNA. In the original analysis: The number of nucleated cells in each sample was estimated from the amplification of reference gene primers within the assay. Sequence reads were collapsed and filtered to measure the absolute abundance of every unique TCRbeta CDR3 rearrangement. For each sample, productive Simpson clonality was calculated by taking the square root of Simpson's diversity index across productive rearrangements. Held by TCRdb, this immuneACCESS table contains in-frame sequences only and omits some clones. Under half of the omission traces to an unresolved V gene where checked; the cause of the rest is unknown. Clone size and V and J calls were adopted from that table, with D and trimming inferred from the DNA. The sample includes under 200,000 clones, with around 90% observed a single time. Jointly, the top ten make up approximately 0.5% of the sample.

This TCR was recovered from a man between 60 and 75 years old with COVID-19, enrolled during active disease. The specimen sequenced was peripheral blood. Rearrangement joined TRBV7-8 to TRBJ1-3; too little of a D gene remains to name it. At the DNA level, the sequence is TGTGCCAGCAGCTTAGGCTACGCGGTTTTCTCTGGAAACACCATATATTTT. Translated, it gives CASSLGYAVFSGNTIYF.